A selection of T cell receptor beta chains follows, all from one sample in a study of cytomegalovirus exposure and HLA in healthy donors. Sequenced by immunoSEQ multiplex PCR; TCRdb stores in-frame clones only, minus some. Of approximately 90,000 clones listed, approximately 93% are singletons. The sample comprised PBMCs. These receptors all stem from a woman in her 30s in good health and CMV-seropositive. The CDR3 runs from the conserved cysteine through the conserved F or W. The order of the fields is CDR3 protein, CDR3 DNA, clone size, V gene, D gene, J gene. The D gene is left open where the match is weak. Clone size is stated in some rows and not others, as once, few, many or a class when expanded.

CASSLSGVSSYEQYF,TGTGCCAGCAGCTTATCGGGGGTCAGCTCCTACGAGCAGTACTTC,once,TRBV7-9,.,TRBJ2-7
CASSFRRGQETQYF,TGTGCCAGCAGTTTCAGGAGGGGCCAAGAGACCCAGTACTTC,.,TRBV28,.,TRBJ2-5
CASTHLGLANSSGANVLTF,TGTGCCAGCACTCACCTCGGACTAGCGAATAGCTCTGGGGCCAACGTCCTGACTTTC,.,TRBV7-9,TRBD2,TRBJ2-6
CASSLGGGSLDTEAFF,TGTGCCAGCAGTTTGGGGGGGGGCTCGTTGGACACTGAAGCTTTCTTT,.,TRBV28,.,TRBJ1-1
CASSLGYSPYNEQFF,TGTGCCAGCAGCTTGGGCTATTCTCCCTACAATGAGCAGTTCTTC,once,TRBV5-6,.,TRBJ2-1
CASSLGGGRALFRTQYF,TGTGCCAGCAGCTTAGGCGGCGGGAGGGCCTTATTTCGGACCCAGTACTTC,.,TRBV13,TRBD2,TRBJ2-5
CASSPPPGRLEAFF,TGTGCCAGTAGTCCGCCGCCAGGGAGGCTGGAAGCTTTCTTT,.,TRBV19,.,TRBJ1-1
CASSPGHREQYF,TGTGCCAGCAGCCCCGGACATCGCGAGCAGTACTTC,.,TRBV7-9,.,TRBJ2-7
CASSSIRAGDSFF,TGTGCCAGCAGCTCAATTAGGGCGGGAGACTCTTTCTTC,.,TRBV7-2,TRBD2,TRBJ2-1
CASSLNRGNTGELFF,TGCGCCAGCAGCTTGAACAGGGGGAACACCGGGGAGCTGTTTTTT,.,TRBV5-1,TRBD1,TRBJ2-2
CASSLFGGEGETQYF,TGTGCCAGCAGCTTATTCGGGGGGGAGGGAGAGACCCAGTACTTC,.,TRBV11-2,TRBD2,TRBJ2-5
CASSLAGVGETQYF,TGTGCCAGCAGCTTAGCGGGAGTAGGGGAGACCCAGTACTTC,.,TRBV7-3,TRBD2,TRBJ2-5
CASSGDRGGNQPQHF,TGTGCCAGCAGTGGGGACAGGGGTGGCAATCAGCCCCAGCATTTT,.,TRBV6-1,TRBD1,TRBJ1-5
CASSTGQGGTEAFF,TGCGCCAGCAGCACAGGACAGGGGGGCACTGAAGCTTTCTTT,once,TRBV5-1,TRBD1,TRBJ1-1
CATAFGGSGNTIYF,TGTGCCACCGCTTTCGGGGGATCGGGAAACACCATATATTTT,.,TRBV10-3,.,TRBJ1-3
CASSSTVNYGYTF,TGTGCCAGCAGTTCTACGGTCAACTATGGCTACACCTTC,.,TRBV27,.,TRBJ1-2
CSVEGRQGESYGYTF,TGCAGCGTTGAGGGGCGACAGGGTGAGAGCTATGGCTACACCTTC,.,TRBV29-1,TRBD1,TRBJ1-2
CAWSAGWTTNEKLFF,TGTGCCTGGAGTGCAGGGTGGACGACTAATGAAAAACTGTTTTTT,.,TRBV30,.,TRBJ1-4
CASSVTGGSNTGELFF,TGTGCCAGCAGCGTAACAGGGGGCTCGAACACCGGGGAGCTGTTTTTT,.,TRBV5-6,TRBD1,TRBJ2-2
CASSRMGLAGTRELFF,TGTGCCAGCAGCAGGATGGGACTAGCGGGGACGAGGGAGCTGTTTTTT,.,TRBV5-6,TRBD2,TRBJ2-2
CASSQRSGMNTEAFF,TGCGCCAGCAGCCAAAGGTCAGGGATGAACACTGAAGCTTTCTTT,.,TRBV4-3,.,TRBJ1-1
CASSWTSGYTGELFF,TGTGCCAGCAGCTGGACTAGCGGCTACACCGGGGAGCTGTTTTTT,.,TRBV7-2,TRBD2,TRBJ2-2
CASSPRQGILSEQYF,TGTGCCAGCAGCCCGCGACAGGGAATCCTCTCCGAGCAGTACTTC,.,TRBV7-9,TRBD1,TRBJ2-7
CASSLVLFYPGTEDDYTF,TGTGCCAGCAGCTTGGTGCTCTTCTATCCCGGGACAGAAGATGACTACACCTTC,.,TRBV5-6,TRBD1,TRBJ1-2
CASSGGLAGFSGANVLTF,TGTGCCAGCAGCGGGGGACTAGCGGGATTCTCTGGGGCCAACGTCCTGACTTTC,few,TRBV9,TRBD2,TRBJ2-6
CSVAGQGLNTEAFF,TGCAGCGTGGCCGGACAGGGCCTGAACACTGAAGCTTTCTTT,.,TRBV29-1,TRBD1,TRBJ1-1
CASHLGTNPYNEQFF,TGTGCCAGTCACCTCGGGACTAACCCTTACAATGAGCAGTTCTTC,.,TRBV2,TRBD2,TRBJ2-1
CASRQGAGLNTGELFF,TGTGCCAGTCGTCAGGGGGCGGGCCTGAACACCGGGGAGCTGTTTTTT,.,TRBV9,TRBD1,TRBJ2-2
CASSQEGGNEQFF,TGCGCCAGCAGCCAAGAAGGAGGGAATGAGCAGTTCTTC,.,TRBV4-1,.,TRBJ2-1
CASSIGQSYEQYF,TGTGCCAGTAGTATAGGGCAGTCCTACGAGCAGTACTTC,.,TRBV19,.,TRBJ2-7
CASSLPGPETQYF,TGTGCCAGCAGCTTACCTGGGCCGGAGACCCAGTACTTC,.,TRBV11-2,.,TRBJ2-5
CASSPSAGVTEAFF,TGTGCCAGCTCACCCTCCGCCGGGGTCACTGAAGCTTTCTTT,few,TRBV18,.,TRBJ1-1
CASSYSLAGDWETQYF,TGTGCCAGCAGTTACTCTCTAGCGGGAGATTGGGAGACCCAGTACTTC,.,TRBV6-5,TRBD2,TRBJ2-5
CASSRQNQPQHF,TGTGCCAGTAGTAGACAAAATCAGCCCCAGCATTTT,.,TRBV19,.,TRBJ1-5
CASSLDPGGYEQYF,TGTGCCAGCAGCTTAGATCCAGGGGGCTACGAGCAGTACTTC,few,TRBV11-2,TRBD1,TRBJ2-7
CASSLVGSGSTDTQYF,TGCGCCAGCAGCTTGGTAGGTAGCGGGAGCACAGATACGCAGTATTTT,.,TRBV5-1,TRBD2,TRBJ2-3
CASSFQGSGSSTHEQYF,TGTGCCAGCAGCTTCCAGGGTAGCGGGAGTTCGACCCACGAGCAGTACTTC,.,TRBV7-2,TRBD2,TRBJ2-7
CASTDSGLAGATGGETQYF,TGTGCCAGCACCGACTCGGGACTAGCGGGAGCTACCGGGGGAGAGACCCAGTACTTC,.,TRBV5-5,TRBD2,TRBJ2-5
CAWSAIDRDQPQHF,TGTGCCTGGAGTGCCATCGACAGGGATCAGCCCCAGCATTTT,.,TRBV30,TRBD1,TRBJ1-5
CASSGTGPTTNEKLFF,TGTGCCAGCAGTGGGACAGGGCCAACAACTAATGAAAAACTGTTTTTT,.,TRBV6-6,TRBD1,TRBJ1-4
CASSPRPGVWEQFF,TGTGCCAGCAGCCCCCGCCCCGGGGTATGGGAGCAGTTCTTC,.,TRBV27,.,TRBJ2-1
CASSLLQGTGELFF,TGTGCCAGCAGCTTGTTACAGGGTACCGGGGAGCTGTTTTTT,.,TRBV7-9,.,TRBJ2-2